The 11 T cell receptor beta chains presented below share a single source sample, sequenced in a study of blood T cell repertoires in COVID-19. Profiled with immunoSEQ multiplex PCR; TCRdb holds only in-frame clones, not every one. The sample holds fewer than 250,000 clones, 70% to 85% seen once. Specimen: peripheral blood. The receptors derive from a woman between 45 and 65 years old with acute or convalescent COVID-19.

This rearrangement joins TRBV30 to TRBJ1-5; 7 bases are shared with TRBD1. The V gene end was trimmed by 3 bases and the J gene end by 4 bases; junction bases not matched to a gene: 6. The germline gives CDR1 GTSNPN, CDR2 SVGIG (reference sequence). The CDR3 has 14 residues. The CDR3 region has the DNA TGTGCCTGGAGCGAGGGACAGCTTAATCAGCCCCAGCATTTT. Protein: CAWSEGQLNQPQHF.

CDR3 amino acids: CASSKGGLAKNIQYF. The CDR3 coding sequence is TGTGCCAGCTCTAAGGGAGGCCTAGCCAAAAACATTCAGTACTTC. V is TRBV2 and J is TRBJ2-4; a possible D gene is TRBD2 (6 bases). Germline CDR1 SNHLY, CDR2 FYNNEI. Trimming removed 8 bases from V and 0 bases from J, with 14 bases in between. The CDR3 covers 15 residues.

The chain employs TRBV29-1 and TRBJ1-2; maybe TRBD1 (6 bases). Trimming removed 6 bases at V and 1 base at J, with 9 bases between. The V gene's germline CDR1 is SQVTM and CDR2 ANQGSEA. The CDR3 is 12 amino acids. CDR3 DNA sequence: TGCAGCGTCCGACAGGTTAACTATGGCTACACCTTC. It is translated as CSVRQVNYGYTF. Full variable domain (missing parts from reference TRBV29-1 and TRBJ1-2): SAVISQKPSRDICQRGTSLTIQCQVDSQVTMMFWYRQQPGQSLTLIATANQGSEATYESGFVIDKFPISRPNLTFSTLTVSNMSPEDSSIYLCSVRQVNYGYTFGSGTRLTVV.

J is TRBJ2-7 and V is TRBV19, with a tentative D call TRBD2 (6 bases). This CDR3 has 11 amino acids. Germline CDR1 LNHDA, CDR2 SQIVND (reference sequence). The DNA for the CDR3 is TGTGCGTGCGGAGGGGCGTGGGAGCAGTACTTC. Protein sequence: CACGGAWEQYF.

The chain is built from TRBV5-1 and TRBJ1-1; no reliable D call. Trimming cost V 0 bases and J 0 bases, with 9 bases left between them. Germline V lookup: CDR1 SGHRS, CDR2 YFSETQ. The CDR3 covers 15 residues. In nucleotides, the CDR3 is TGCGCCAGCAGCTTGGCCCCGGGGATGAACACTGAAGCTTTCTTT. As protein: CASSLAPGMNTEAFF.

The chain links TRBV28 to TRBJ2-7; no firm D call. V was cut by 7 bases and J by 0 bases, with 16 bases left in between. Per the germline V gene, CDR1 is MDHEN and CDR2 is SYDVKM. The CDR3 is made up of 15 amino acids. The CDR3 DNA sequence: TGTGCCAGCAATATCCCTTCAGGTAACTCCTACGAGCAGTACTTC. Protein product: CASNIPSGNSYEQYF.

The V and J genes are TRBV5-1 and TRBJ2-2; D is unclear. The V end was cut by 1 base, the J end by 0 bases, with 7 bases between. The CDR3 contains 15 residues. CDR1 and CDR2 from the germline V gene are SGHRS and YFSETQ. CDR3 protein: CASSLSVANTGELFF. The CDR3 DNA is TGCGCCAGCAGCTTGTCGGTTGCGAACACCGGGGAGCTGTTTTTT.

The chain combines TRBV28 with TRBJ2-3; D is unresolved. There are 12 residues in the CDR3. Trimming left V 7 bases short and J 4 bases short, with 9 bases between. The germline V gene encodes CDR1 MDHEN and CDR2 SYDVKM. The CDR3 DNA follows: TGTGCCAGCAATTCCGGGTCAGATACGCAGTATTTT. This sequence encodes CASNSGSDTQYF.

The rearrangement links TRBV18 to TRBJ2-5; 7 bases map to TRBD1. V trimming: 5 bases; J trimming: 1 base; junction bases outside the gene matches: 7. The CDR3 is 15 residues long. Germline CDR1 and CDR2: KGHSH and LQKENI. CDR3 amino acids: CASSDYGTAQETQYF. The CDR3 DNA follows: TGTGCCAGCTCAGACTATGGGACAGCCCAAGAGACCCAGTACTTC.

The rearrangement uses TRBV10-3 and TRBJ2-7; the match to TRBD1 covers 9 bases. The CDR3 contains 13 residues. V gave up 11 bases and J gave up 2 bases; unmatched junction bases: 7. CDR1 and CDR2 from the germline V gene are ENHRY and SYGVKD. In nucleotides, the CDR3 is TGTGCCGTCGGGACAGGGCTAACCTACGAGCAGTACTTC. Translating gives CAVGTGLTYEQYF.

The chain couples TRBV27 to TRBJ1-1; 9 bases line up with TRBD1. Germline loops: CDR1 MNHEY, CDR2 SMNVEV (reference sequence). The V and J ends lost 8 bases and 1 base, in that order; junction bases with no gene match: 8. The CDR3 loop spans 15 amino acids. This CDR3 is CASRRTGVGNTEAFF. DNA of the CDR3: TGTGCCAGCCGCCGGACAGGGGTCGGGAACACTGAAGCTTTCTTT.